This TCR beta chain is from a study of Graves' ophthalmopathy and Graves' hyperthyroidism. Study background: Pretreatment peripheral blood was obtained at initial diagnosis. Whole-study findings and limits: Among expanded thyroid clonotypes above 0.001 frequency, most also occurred in blood.

Lactation, pregnancy, uncontrolled infections and other autoimmune diseases were all grounds for excluding patients. This clonotype was detected only a few times. Its antigen remains unidentified. Amplifying from RNA transcripts, the study obtained TCR beta CDR3 regions. An initial RT-PCR round employing HTBI primers preceded a second-round multiplex PCR. TCRdb processed the multiplex PCR reads anew with MiXCR; each CDR3 protein has one entry. Of under 200,000 distinct CDR3 sequences listed, roughly 37% were seen once; the top ten hold around 5.8%. Trimming cost V 9 bases and J 11 bases, with 15 bases left between them. The CDR3 consists of 11 residues. Per germline, CDR1 KGHDR and CDR2 SFDVKD.

V and J are TRBV24-1 and TRBJ1-1; possibly TRBD1 for D (6 bases). The sample taken for sequencing was peripheral blood. This receptor was taken from a woman aged 40 to 55 with Graves' ophthalmopathy. In DNA form, the CDR3 reads TGTGCCACCGAGAGCTGGGGGCAGGCTTTCTTT. This codes for CATESWGQAFF.